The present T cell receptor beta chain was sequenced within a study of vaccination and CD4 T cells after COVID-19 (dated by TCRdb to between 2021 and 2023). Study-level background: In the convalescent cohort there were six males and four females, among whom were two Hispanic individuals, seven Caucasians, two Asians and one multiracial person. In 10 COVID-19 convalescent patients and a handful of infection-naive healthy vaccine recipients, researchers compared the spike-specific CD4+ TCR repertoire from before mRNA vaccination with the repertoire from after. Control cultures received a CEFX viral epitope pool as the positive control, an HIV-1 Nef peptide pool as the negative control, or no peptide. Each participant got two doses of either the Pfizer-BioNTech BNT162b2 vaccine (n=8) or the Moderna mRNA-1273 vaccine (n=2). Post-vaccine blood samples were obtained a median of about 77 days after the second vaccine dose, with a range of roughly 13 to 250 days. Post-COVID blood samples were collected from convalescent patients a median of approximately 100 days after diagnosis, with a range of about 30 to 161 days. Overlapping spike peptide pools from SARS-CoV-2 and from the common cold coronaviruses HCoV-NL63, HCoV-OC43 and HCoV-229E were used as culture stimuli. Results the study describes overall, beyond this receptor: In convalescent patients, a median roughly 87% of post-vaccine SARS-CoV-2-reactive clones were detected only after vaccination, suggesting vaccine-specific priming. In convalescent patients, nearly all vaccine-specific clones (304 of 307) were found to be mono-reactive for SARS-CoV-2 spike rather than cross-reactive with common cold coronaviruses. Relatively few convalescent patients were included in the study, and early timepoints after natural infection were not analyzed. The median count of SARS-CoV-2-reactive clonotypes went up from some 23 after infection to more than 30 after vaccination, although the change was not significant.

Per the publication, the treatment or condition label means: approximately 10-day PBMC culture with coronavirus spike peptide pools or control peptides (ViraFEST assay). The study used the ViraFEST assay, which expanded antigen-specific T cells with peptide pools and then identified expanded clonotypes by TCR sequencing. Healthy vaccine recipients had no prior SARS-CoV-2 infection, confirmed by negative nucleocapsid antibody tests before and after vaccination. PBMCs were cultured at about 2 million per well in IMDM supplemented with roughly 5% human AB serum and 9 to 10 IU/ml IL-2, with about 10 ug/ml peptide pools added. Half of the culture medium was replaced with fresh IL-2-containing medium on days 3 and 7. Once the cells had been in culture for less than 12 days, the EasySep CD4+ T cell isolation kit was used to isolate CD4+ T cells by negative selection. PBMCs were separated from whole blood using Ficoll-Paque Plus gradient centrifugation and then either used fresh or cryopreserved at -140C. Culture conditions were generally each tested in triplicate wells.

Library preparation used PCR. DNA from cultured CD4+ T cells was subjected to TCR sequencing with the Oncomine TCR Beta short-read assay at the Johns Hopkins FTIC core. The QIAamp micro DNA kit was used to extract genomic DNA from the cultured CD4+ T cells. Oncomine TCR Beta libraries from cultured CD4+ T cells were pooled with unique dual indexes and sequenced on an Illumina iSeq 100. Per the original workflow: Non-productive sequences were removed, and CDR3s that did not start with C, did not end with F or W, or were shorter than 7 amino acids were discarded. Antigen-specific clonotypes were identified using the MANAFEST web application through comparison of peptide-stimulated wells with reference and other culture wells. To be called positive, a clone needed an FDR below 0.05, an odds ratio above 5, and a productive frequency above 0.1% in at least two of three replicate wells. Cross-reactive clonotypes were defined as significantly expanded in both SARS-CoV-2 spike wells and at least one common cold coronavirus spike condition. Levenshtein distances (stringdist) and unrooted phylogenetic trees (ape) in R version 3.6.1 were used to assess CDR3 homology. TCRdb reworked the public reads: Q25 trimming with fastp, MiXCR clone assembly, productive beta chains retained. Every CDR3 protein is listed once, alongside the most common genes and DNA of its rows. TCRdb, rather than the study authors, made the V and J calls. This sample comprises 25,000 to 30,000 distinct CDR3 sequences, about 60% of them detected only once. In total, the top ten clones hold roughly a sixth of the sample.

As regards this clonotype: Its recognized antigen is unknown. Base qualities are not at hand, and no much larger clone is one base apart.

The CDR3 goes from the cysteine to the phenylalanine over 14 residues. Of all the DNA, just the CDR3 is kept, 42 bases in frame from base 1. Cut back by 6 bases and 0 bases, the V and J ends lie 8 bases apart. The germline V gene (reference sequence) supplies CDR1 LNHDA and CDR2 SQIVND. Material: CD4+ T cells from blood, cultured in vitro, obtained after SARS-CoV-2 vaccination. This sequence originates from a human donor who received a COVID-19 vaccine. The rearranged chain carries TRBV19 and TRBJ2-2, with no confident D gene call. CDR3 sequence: CASRATTNTGELFF. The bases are TGTGCCAGTAGGGCGACAACGAACACCGGGGAGCTGTTTTTT.